This section outlines one T cell receptor beta chain sequence together with its context. The data were taken from a study of technical replicates of blood from four donors. Assay used: immunoSEQ multiplex PCR; TCRdb lists only in-frame clones, some missing. Of about 84,000 clones in the sample, around 97% were seen once. The germline V gene encodes CDR1 SGHNT and CDR2 YYREEE (reference sequence). Trimming took 5 bases from V and 5 from J; bases not matched to a gene: 8. CDR3 size: 15 residues. This rearrangement joins TRBV5-4 to TRBJ2-5, with 11 bases lining up with TRBD2. The clonotype comes from a human donor in good health. Sample: T cells isolated from PBMCs. CDR3 loop: CASSPWTSGRETQYF. The CDR3 DNA is TGTGCCAGCAGTCCCTGGACTAGCGGGCGGGAGACCCAGTACTTC.